This T cell receptor (beta chain) is drawn from a study of blood T cell repertoires in COVID-19. Study at large: Acute and convalescent COVID-19 samples came from the United States, Italy and Spain. PBMCs, B-cell-depleted T cells, or T cells provided the cDNA or gDNA that made up the material.

The CDR3 spans 13 residues. V was shortened by 2 bases and J by 4 bases, with 11 bases between the two germline ends. CDR1 SQVTM and CDR2 ANQGSEA come from the germline V gene. In the original analysis: Using reference gene primer amplification, nucleated cell counts were estimated. The data were produced by immunoSEQ multiplex PCR, yet TCRdb's version contains in-frame clones alone and is incomplete. V and J calls plus clone size are reproduced from that table; the DNA served to infer D and trimming. The sample lists about 170,000 clones, approximately 86% seen once, with less than 3.5% in the top ten.

The sample comprised peripheral blood. The J gene is TRBJ1-2, the V gene TRBV29-1; a possible D gene is TRBD1 (6 bases). The receptor comes from a man between 65 and 85 years old with acute or convalescent COVID-19. CDR3 in amino acids: CSVEIGQLYGYTF. In DNA, the CDR3 is TGCAGCGTTGAAATAGGACAGCTCTATGGCTACACCTTC.